Following are 29 T cell receptor beta chains from one sample sequenced in a study of cytomegalovirus exposure and HLA in healthy donors. Amplification used 60 Vbeta primers and 13 Jbeta primers. Only in-frame clones appear in the TCRdb table, and some are missing; sequencing was by immunoSEQ multiplex PCR. This table has about 150,000 clones, roughly 80% appearing once. Sequenced sample: PBMCs. Source of these receptors: a woman aged 40-49 years in good health and CMV-seronegative.

J is TRBJ2-1 and V is TRBV29-1; 14 nucleotides align to TRBD2. V trimming: 6 bases; J trimming: 0 bases; junction bases outside the gene matches: 7. Germline CDR1 reads SQVTM; CDR2 reads ANQGSEA. There are 17 residues in the CDR3. The CDR3: CSVDGLAGGLSYNEQFF. The CDR3 DNA is TGCAGCGTGGATGGACTAGCGGGGGGCCTCTCCTACAATGAGCAGTTCTTC.

V gene TRBV5-4 combines with J gene TRBJ1-2, with 8 bases fitting TRBD1. Germline V CDR1 and CDR2: SGHNT, YYREEE (reference sequence). CDR3 length: 14 amino acids. The junction had 10 bases not matched to a gene; V was cut back by 4 bases and J by 8 bases. This CDR3 reads CASSPDDRGDGYTF. CDR3 bases: TGTGCCAGCAGCCCGGACGACAGGGGCGACGGCTACACCTTC.

The rearrangement uses TRBV19 and TRBJ1-2; a weak D match, TRBD1 (5 bases). The CDR3 spans 13 residues. Germline V lookup: CDR1 LNHDA, CDR2 SQIVND (reference sequence). Trimming stripped 4 bases from V and 4 bases from J, with 10 bases between. The CDR3 sequence: CASSNGGSYGYTF. Here the CDR3 DNA reads TGTGCCAGTAGTAACGGGGGGAGCTATGGCTACACCTTC.

This clone appeared a single time. This chain joins TRBV5-6 and TRBJ1-2; D remains ambiguous. The germline V gene encodes CDR1 SGHDT and CDR2 YYEEEE. Between the trimmed V and J ends, which lost 4 bases and 2 bases, there was a span of 12 bases. The CDR3 is 14 amino acids. CDR3 DNA sequence: TGTGCCAGCAGCGCAGGTACGTCGAACTATGGCTACACCTTC. Its protein product is CASSAGTSNYGYTF.

V and J are TRBV7-9 and TRBJ2-1; TRBD2 might be the D (6 bases). Trimming took 2 bases from V and 4 from J, leaving 21 bases between them. Germline V gene data show CDR1 as SEHNR and CDR2 as FQNEAQ (reference sequence). This CDR3 has 18 amino acids. Written as DNA, the CDR3 is TGTGCCAGCAGCTTAAGTAGGAGGGAGGTCGCTTCATACAATGAGCAGTTCTTC. It codes for CASSLSRREVASYNEQFF.

The gene calls are TRBV5-1 and TRBJ2-3; 12 positions match TRBD2. This CDR3 is 15 amino acids long. Germline trimming cut 4 bases from V and 4 bases from J; bases unmatched to any gene: 4. The V gene's germline CDR1 is SGHRS and CDR2 YFSETQ. The CDR3 bases are TGCGCCAGCAGCCCGACTAGCGGGGGTTCAGATACGCAGTATTTT. Protein: CASSPTSGGSDTQYF.

This clone appeared a few times. V usage is TRBV21-1 and J usage is TRBJ2-1; the DNA was not used to check the table's D call, TRBD2. TRBV21-1 is a documented pseudogene. This CDR3 comprises 20 residues. In nucleotides, the CDR3 is TGTGCCAGCAGCAAAATCAGGACTACGGACTGGGACGGGCAGAGGAATGAGCAGTTCTTC. This encodes CASSKIRTTDWDGQRNEQFF.

The chain has TRBV5-4 and TRBJ1-5, with a weak D call TRBD1 (5 bases). Per the germline V gene, CDR1 is SGHNT and CDR2 is YYREEE (reference sequence). V lost 4 bases to trimming and J lost 6 bases, with 14 bases between them. The CDR3 consists of 14 residues. The CDR3: CASSTQGNSQPQHF. Written as DNA, the CDR3 is TGTGCCAGCAGCACTCAGGGTAACAGTCAGCCCCAGCATTTT. The full variable domain, its missing parts supplied by reference TRBV5-4 and TRBJ1-5, is ETGVTQSPTHLIKTRGQQVTLRCSSQSGHNTVSWYQQALGQGPQFIFQYYREEENGRGNFPPRFSGLQFPNYSSELNVNALELDDSALYLCASSTQGNSQPQHFGDGTRLSIL.

A few counts support this clone. The V and J genes are TRBV7-6 and TRBJ1-5, with 7 bases that match TRBD1. This CDR3 has 16 residues. Trimming cost V 1 base and J 0 bases; bases outside gene matches: 3. Germline CDR1 and CDR2: SGHVS and FNYEAQ. CDR3 nucleotide sequence: TGTGCCAGCAGCTTAGGGGACAGCTATAGCAATCAGCCCCAGCATTTT. Protein sequence: CASSLGDSYSNQPQHF.

The V call is TRBV28, the J call TRBJ2-7; D is perhaps TRBD1 (6 bases). CDR1 MDHEN and CDR2 SYDVKM come from the germline V gene. The germline V and J ends were trimmed by 8 bases and 0 bases, with 17 bases remaining between them. CDR3 length equals 15 residues. CDR3 DNA sequence: TGTGCCAGCCAGTCAGGGGCAGAAAGCTCCTACGAGCAGTACTTC. As protein: CASQSGAESSYEQYF.

V gene TRBV4-1 combines with J gene TRBJ2-2; weak D call: TRBD1 (5 bases). CDR1 is MGHRA, CDR2 YSYEKL, per germline. Between the trimmed V and J ends, which lost 3 bases and 6 bases, there was a span of 8 bases. There are 13 residues in the CDR3. The CDR3 nucleotides are TGCGCCAGCAGCCACTCAGGGTCCGGGGAGCTGTTTTTT. As protein: CASSHSGSGELFF.

This chain uses TRBV7-9 with TRBJ1-1; no firm D call. V gave up 2 bases and J gave up 7 bases, with 11 bases separating them. Germline values: CDR1 SEHNR, CDR2 FQNEAQ (reference sequence). This CDR3 region has 13 residues. CDR3 bases: TGTGCCAGCAGCTTACCCCCAGGATTTGAAGCTTTCTTT. Translated: CASSLPPGFEAFF.

The chain combines TRBV6-6 with TRBJ2-7; perhaps TRBD1 as D (5 bases). Deletions cut 7 bases from V and 3 bases from J, with 19 bases between. Germline V gives CDR1 MNHNY, CDR2 SVGAGI (reference sequence). The CDR3 contains 15 residues. CDR3 DNA: TGTGCCAGCATAAATCAAGACAGCCCCTACTACGAGCAGTACTTC. Amino acid sequence: CASINQDSPYYEQYF.

The V call is TRBV28, the J call TRBJ1-2; D is undetermined. Trimming cost V 6 bases and J 8 bases, with 19 bases left between them. The CDR3 runs 14 residues. Germline V gives CDR1 MDHEN, CDR2 SYDVKM. CDR3 in DNA: TGTGCCAGCAGCGTACTAGTTGAGGAACGGGGCTACACCTTC. It encodes CASSVLVEERGYTF.

This clone was counted a few times. V is TRBV9 and J is TRBJ2-5, with TRBD2 identical over 11 bases. Unmatched junction bases numbered 2, after V lost 4 bases and J lost 0 bases. From germline, CDR1 is SGDLS and CDR2 YYNGEE. The CDR3 is 15 residues long. The CDR3 DNA reads TGTGCCAGCAGCCGACTAGCGGGGTACCAAGAGACCCAGTACTTC. This translates into CASSRLAGYQETQYF. The variable domain in full, with the rest retrieved from reference TRBV9 and TRBJ2-5, is DSGVTQTPKHLITATGQRVTLRCSPRSGDLSVYWYQQSLDQGLQFLIQYYNGEERAKGNILERFSAQQFPDLHSELNLSSLELGDSALYFCASSRLAGYQETQYFGPGTRLLVL.

The rearrangement joins TRBV11-2 to TRBJ1-2; possibly TRBD1 for D (5 bases). Trimming shortened V by 3 bases and J by 6 bases, and 20 bases separated the two germline ends. Germline-derived CDR1 and CDR2 are SGHAT and FQNNGV. The CDR3 spans 16 residues. The CDR3 region has the DNA TGTGCCAGCAGCTTTTCGGACACCCCGGAGTTGGATGGCTACACCTTC. This translates into CASSFSDTPELDGYTF.

The rearrangement links TRBV6-5 to TRBJ1-2, with D perhaps TRBD1 (6 bases). Germline CDR1 and CDR2: MNHEY and SVGAGI. Trimming pared 6 bases from V and 4 bases from J, leaving 18 bases between. The CDR3 has 15 residues. The CDR3, as DNA: TGTGCCAGCAGCCCCAGGGTTGGGGGGGCCTATGGCTACACCTTC. The encoded protein is CASSPRVGGAYGYTF.

J is TRBJ2-3 and V is TRBV4-2, with 11 bases aligning to TRBD2. The CDR3 runs to 16 residues. With V trimmed by 4 bases and J by 6 bases, 9 bases remained unmatched. The germline V gene has CDR1 LGHNA and CDR2 YNFKEQ. CDR3 loop: CASSPRTSGLSDTQYF. The CDR3, as DNA: TGTGCCAGCAGCCCCCGGACTAGCGGGTTAAGCGATACGCAGTATTTT.

This clone came up once. V and J are TRBV5-6 and TRBJ1-1; TRBD1 might be the D (6 bases). The V gene lost 3 bases and the J gene lost 1 base, with 10 bases spanning the gap. In germline, CDR1 is SGHDT, CDR2 YYEEEE. This CDR3 has 14 amino acids. This CDR3 is CASSWQGTNTEAFF. The CDR3 nucleotides read TGTGCCAGCAGCTGGCAGGGGACGAACACTGAAGCTTTCTTT.

In nucleotides, the CDR3 is TGTGCCAGCACTAGGGGACAGGGAGTCTACGAGCAGTACTTC. It translates to CASTRGQGVYEQYF. The chain uses TRBV9 and TRBJ2-7, with 9 bases that match TRBD1. The CDR3 spans 14 residues. CDR1 and CDR2 (germline): SGDLS, YYNGEE. The V gene end was trimmed by 6 bases and the J gene end by 3 bases; junction bases not matched to a gene: 7.

The chain is built from TRBV27 and TRBJ1-2; the match to TRBD1 covers 11 bases. This CDR3 comprises 15 residues. J was trimmed by 5 bases and V by 5 bases; bases with no gene match: 7. The germline V gene has CDR1 MNHEY and CDR2 SMNVEV (reference sequence). CDR3 sequence reads: CASSPWTGGGYGYTF. In DNA, the CDR3 is TGTGCCAGCAGTCCCTGGACAGGGGGCGGGTATGGCTACACCTTC.

The chain combines TRBV5-1 with TRBJ2-3; D gene uncertain. Germline CDR1 SGHRS, CDR2 YFSETQ. This CDR3 comprises 14 residues. Trimming took off 4 bases at V and 3 bases at J, with 12 bases between the two ends. The CDR3 region is CASSPYPGTDTQYF. CDR3 nucleotide sequence: TGCGCCAGCAGCCCATACCCGGGTACAGATACGCAGTATTTT.

The chain employs TRBV5-1 and TRBJ2-5, with 8 bases that match TRBD1. This CDR3 is built from 12 residues. CDR1 SGHRS and CDR2 YFSETQ come from the germline V gene. V was pared by 4 bases and J by 7 bases, with 3 bases of the junction left unmatched. For the CDR3, the DNA is TGCGCCAGCAGCAATACAGGGGGGACCCAGTACTTC. Its translation is CASSNTGGTQYF.

With regard to this clone: The conserved phenylalanine or tryptophan normally closing the CDR3 is absent here, so this likely arose from a read error. The rearrangement joins TRBV6-5 to TRBJ1-5, with no clear D. The CDR3 runs to 13 residues. Germline V lookup: CDR1 MNHEY, CDR2 SVGAGI. V was clipped by 2 bases and J by 0 bases, with 2 bases between them. CDR3 sequence (DNA): TGTGCCAGCAGTTACGGTAGCAATCAGCCCCAGCATGTT. Its translation is CASSYGSNQPQHV.

The chain combines TRBV6-1 with TRBJ2-5, with TRBD1 matching over 10 bases. CDR3 length equals 14 residues. The V and J ends lost 6 bases and 5 bases, in that order; junction bases with no gene match: 6. From germline, CDR1 is MNHNS and CDR2 SASEGT. In nucleotides, the CDR3 is TGTGCCAGCAGCCTGGACAGGGGGAGGGAGACCCAGTACTTC. Protein sequence: CASSLDRGRETQYF.

Regarding this clone: An end of the junction does not agree with germline; a read error may underlie this. This same CDR3 is encoded by further DNA sequences in the sample. The gene calls are TRBV9 and TRBJ1-5; a possible D gene is TRBD1 (6 bases). Germline loops: CDR1 SGDLS, CDR2 YYNGEE. The CDR3 consists of 14 residues. CDR3 nucleotide sequence: TGTGCTAGCAGCCCAGGGGTGAGCAATCAGCCCCAGCATTTT. Translating gives CASSPGVSNQPQHF.

This chain joins TRBV5-1 and TRBJ2-7; 9 bases map to TRBD1. The CDR3 is 16 amino acids. Germline CDR1 reads SGHRS; CDR2 reads YFSETQ. V gave up 2 bases and J gave up 0 bases; unmatched junction bases: 6. CDR3 nucleotide sequence: TGCGCCAGCAGCTTTAGGACAGGGGAAAGCTCCTACGAGCAGTACTTC. As protein: CASSFRTGESSYEQYF.

The rearrangement uses TRBV18 and TRBJ1-1; D is ambiguous. V lost 2 bases, J lost 5 bases, and 9 bases lay in between. CDR3 length equals 13 residues. Germline V gene lookup returns CDR1 KGHSH and CDR2 LQKENI. The DNA for the CDR3 is TGTGCCAGCTCACCAGACATACCTACTGAAGCTTTCTTT. This encodes CASSPDIPTEAFF.

The DNA for the CDR3 is TGCGCCAGCAGCCCGCGCCCGCAGAACACTGAAGCTTTCTTT. Its protein is CASSPRPQNTEAFF. The chain carries TRBV5-1 and TRBJ1-1; no reliable D call. From germline, CDR1 is SGHRS and CDR2 YFSETQ. Deletions cut 4 bases from V and 1 base from J, with 11 bases between. The CDR3 spans 14 residues.